Sequencing of this T cell receptor beta chain was carried out in a study of CXCR3-negative and CXCR3-positive naive CD8 T cells. Across the whole study: Per-library TRB read counts averaged about 1.5 +/- 0.3 million, adding up to 130 million to 150 million in total.

The germline V gene has CDR1 DFQATT and CDR2 SNEGSKA (reference sequence). There are 15 residues in the CDR3. All TRB cDNA libraries came from 5' RACE performed with UMI labels. No DNA is given; TCRdb re-called the 5' RACE reads and lists each CDR3 protein once. This table holds about 40,000 distinct CDR3 sequences. Regarding this clonotype: Its antigen is currently unknown.

The study's findings and limits: Because surface CD5 did not distinguish the naive subsets, TCR strength was inferred from TRB CDR3 properties. TRBV-TRBJ usage was alike in naive CXCR3-negative and CXCR3-positive cells but differed in memory cells.

V usage is TRBV20-1 and J usage is TRBJ2-1; as DNA is missing, the TRBD2 call by TCRdb cannot be tested. The sequence was obtained from a human donor in good health. Some clones in this sample may be carry-over from other donors' samples. Sequenced sample: memory CD8+ T cells from blood. CDR3 in amino acids: CSAPRGRVTHNEQFF.